Shown below are 25 T cell receptor beta chains from a single sample sequenced in a study of blood T cell repertoires in COVID-19. Profiled with immunoSEQ multiplex PCR; TCRdb holds only in-frame clones, not every one. The sample consists of about 180,000 clones, around four fifths of them appearing once. The material sequenced was PBMCs or T cells enriched from blood (not recorded which). These receptors were taken from a woman aged 50 to 60 who had recovered from COVID-19.

This clone was seen more than once but under ten times. This chain joins TRBV30 and TRBJ2-5; 9 bases map to TRBD2. The length of the CDR3 is 15 residues. The germline V gene has CDR1 GTSNPN and CDR2 SVGIG (reference sequence). With 0 bases clipped from V and 3 bases from J, the junction kept 5 bases outside the gene matches. CDR3 sequence reads: CAWSVGSGSEETQYF. CDR3 DNA sequence: TGTGCCTGGAGTGTTGGTAGCGGGAGTGAAGAGACCCAGTACTTC.

The chain employs TRBV7-8 and TRBJ2-3, with 8 nucleotides matching TRBD2. Germline values: CDR1 SGHVS, CDR2 FQNEAQ. The length of the CDR3 is 13 residues. J was trimmed by 6 bases and V by 5 bases; bases with no gene match: 4. The CDR3 here is CASSRRGADTQYF. The CDR3 coding sequence is TGTGCCAGCAGCCGGCGGGGGGCGGATACGCAGTATTTT.

For the CDR3, the DNA is TGCGCCAGCAGCCACTCTAGCGGGAGTTCCCGGTTCTTC. It encodes CASSHSSGSSRFF. V usage is TRBV4-3 and J usage is TRBJ2-1, with 10 nucleotides matching TRBD2. Looked up from germline, CDR1 is LGHNA and CDR2 is YSLEER. This CDR3 region has 13 residues. V was pared by 3 bases and J by 15 bases, with 8 bases of the junction left unmatched.

The chain employs TRBV11-2 and TRBJ2-7; D unresolved. Per germline, CDR1 SGHAT and CDR2 FQNNGV. Trimming pared 5 bases from V and 2 bases from J, leaving 13 bases between. The CDR3 spans 14 residues. As DNA, the CDR3 is TGTGCCAGCAGCCCTGCCAGGTTAGCCTACGAGCAGTACTTC. Its protein is CASSPARLAYEQYF.

This rearrangement joins TRBV29-1 to TRBJ1-2, with TRBD1 matching 9 bases. This CDR3 region has 13 residues. Germline V gene sequence: CDR1 SQVTM, CDR2 ANQGSEA. The V and J ends lost 3 bases and 7 bases, in that order; junction bases with no gene match: 6. The CDR3 loop is CSVDWGQGLGYTF. CDR3 nucleotide sequence: TGCAGCGTTGATTGGGGACAGGGTCTTGGCTACACCTTC.

This clone was seen more than once but under ten times. CDR3 coding DNA: TGTGCCAGTAGTATAGGAGGGAAAGGCGAAGCTTTCTTT. It encodes CASSIGGKGEAFF. The chain joins TRBV19 to TRBJ1-1; D is unresolved. The CDR3 is 13 amino acids. The germline gives CDR1 LNHDA, CDR2 SQIVND (reference sequence). The ends were cut back, 1 base at V and 8 bases at J, with 11 bases in the middle.

The chain is built from TRBV3-1 (or the pseudogene TRBV3-2) and TRBJ2-2; 7 nucleotides match TRBD2. Unmatched junction bases numbered 5, after V lost 6 bases and J lost 4 bases. The length of the CDR3 is 14 residues. Germline-derived CDR1 and CDR2 are LGHDT and YNNKEL (reference sequence). The CDR3 DNA reads TGTGCCAGCAGTCGGGACTATTCCACCGGGGAGCTGTTTTTT. Encoded protein: CASSRDYSTGELFF.

The V gene is TRBV5-1, the J gene TRBJ2-1; TRBD2 matches at 8 bases. Losses at the gene ends were 4 bases for V and 7 bases for J; bases not matched to a gene: 4. Germline CDR1 is SGHRS and CDR2 is YFSETQ. The CDR3 loop spans 13 amino acids. The CDR3 loop is CASSRGLENEQFF. CDR3 bases: TGCGCCAGCAGCCGGGGACTAGAGAATGAGCAGTTCTTC.

This clone was detected a few times. This rearrangement joins TRBV5-1 to TRBJ2-7, with D perhaps matching TRBD2 (6 bases). Trimming took off 0 bases at V and 0 bases at J, with 10 bases between the two ends. This CDR3 region has 15 residues. CDR1 and CDR2 (germline): SGHRS, YFSETQ. CDR3 sequence: CASSLVPGDSYEQYF. CDR3 DNA: TGCGCCAGCAGCTTGGTTCCGGGAGACTCCTACGAGCAGTACTTC.

Worth noting for this clone: It may be a read error: a sequence one base away is much more abundant. The V and J genes are TRBV7-2 and TRBJ2-1; 11 bases fit TRBD2. Germline V lookup: CDR1 SGHTA, CDR2 FQGNSA. This CDR3 has 15 amino acids. V shed 4 bases, J shed 4 bases, and the junction held 3 bases outside the gene matches. CDR3 coding DNA: TGTGCCAGCAGCTCAGGGACTAGCGGTTACAATGAGCAGTTCTTC. Translating gives CASSSGTSGYNEQFF.

This clone occurred once. The V and J genes are TRBV28 and TRBJ1-5; weak D call: TRBD1 (6 bases). V lost 6 bases and J 3 bases, leaving 18 bases between the germline ends. Per germline, CDR1 MDHEN and CDR2 SYDVKM. The CDR3 contains 16 residues. The CDR3 region is CASRPPGTRYNQPQHF. CDR3 bases: TGTGCCAGCAGGCCACCCGGGACAAGGTACAATCAGCCCCAGCATTTT.

This clone was observed a handful of times. V and J are TRBV4-1 and TRBJ2-5; 8 bases fit TRBD1. The V gene end was trimmed by 3 bases and the J gene end by 4 bases; junction bases not matched to a gene: 10. The CDR3 has 16 amino acids. The germline V gene encodes CDR1 MGHRA and CDR2 YSYEKL. CDR3 in amino acids: CASSQNPGQVPETQYF. The CDR3 DNA follows: TGCGCCAGCAGCCAGAACCCGGGACAGGTTCCAGAGACCCAGTACTTC.

This clone has a single count. Here the CDR3 DNA reads TGCGCCAGCAGCCGTCGGAGGGAGCGGCAAGAGACCCAGTACTTC. Amino acids: CASSRRRERQETQYF. The chain carries TRBV4-1 and TRBJ2-5; a weak D match, TRBD2 (6 bases). With 4 bases removed from V and 2 bases from J, the gap between germline ends came to 14 bases. The CDR3 extends over 15 amino acids. Germline CDR1 reads MGHRA; CDR2 reads YSYEKL.

The chain couples TRBV2 to TRBJ1-1; perhaps TRBD1 as D (5 bases). Germline V gene data show CDR1 as SNHLY and CDR2 as FYNNEI. The CDR3 covers 14 residues. Trimming removed 7 bases at V and 1 base at J, with 13 bases between. The CDR3 DNA reads as TGTGCCAGCATCCCGTCTACAGGGAACACTGAAGCTTTCTTT. It specifies CASIPSTGNTEAFF.

The CDR3 DNA follows: TGTGCCAGCTCACGCGCCCCCGGGACAGGGTCCTACGAGCAGTACTTC. It is translated as CASSRAPGTGSYEQYF. This chain uses TRBV18 with TRBJ2-7; 9 bases align to TRBD1. CDR1 is KGHSH and CDR2 is LQKENI in the germline V gene. There are 16 residues in the CDR3. V lost 4 bases, J lost 1 base, and 8 bases stayed unmatched.

The chain combines TRBV5-4 with TRBJ2-1, with TRBD2 matching over 7 bases. Germline loops: CDR1 SGHNT, CDR2 YYREEE (reference sequence). The CDR3 spans 14 residues. The V gene end was trimmed by 7 bases and the J gene end by 2 bases; junction bases not matched to a gene: 6. CDR3 sequence reads: CASAGDGTYNEQFF. DNA for the CDR3: TGTGCCAGCGCGGGAGACGGAACCTACAATGAGCAGTTCTTC.

The gene calls are TRBV6-2 or TRBV6-3 and TRBJ1-6; 8 nucleotides line up with TRBD1. The CDR3 sequence is 14 residues long. V was clipped by 5 bases and J by 10 bases; unmatched bases: 7. The germline V gene has CDR1 MNHEY and CDR2 SVGEGT. The CDR3 protein is CASSATGGSSPLHF. The CDR3 DNA sequence: TGTGCCAGCAGTGCTACAGGGGGGTCGTCACCCCTCCACTTT.

J is TRBJ1-5 and V is TRBV30; 9 nucleotides line up with TRBD1. Germline CDR1 GTSNPN, CDR2 SVGIG (reference sequence). The length of the CDR3 is 14 residues. The junction had 5 bases not matched to a gene; V was cut back by 2 bases and J by 6 bases. CDR3 amino acids: CAWSPGTGFQPQHF. The CDR3, as DNA: TGTGCCTGGAGTCCCGGGACAGGGTTTCAGCCCCAGCATTTT.

This rearrangement joins TRBV7-2 to TRBJ1-2, with no clear D. V lost 3 bases and J 5 bases, leaving 16 bases between the germline ends. CDR3 length equals 15 residues. Germline V gene data show CDR1 as SGHTA and CDR2 as FQGNSA. The CDR3 sequence is CASSFNAQSGYGYTF. DNA of the CDR3: TGTGCCAGCAGCTTTAACGCCCAATCGGGGTATGGCTACACCTTC.

The V and J genes are TRBV28 and TRBJ2-3, with a weak D call TRBD2 (6 bases). The V and J ends lost 4 bases and 1 base respectively, with 15 bases between them. The length of the CDR3 is 16 residues. Germline CDR1 MDHEN, CDR2 SYDVKM. Here the CDR3 reads CASSSPWRGGTDTQYF. In DNA, the CDR3 is TGTGCCAGCAGTTCCCCTTGGCGCGGGGGCACAGATACGCAGTATTTT.

This chain joins TRBV5-1 and TRBJ2-1; 8 bases are a match to TRBD2. The CDR3 has 16 residues. Germline V gene data show CDR1 as SGHRS and CDR2 as YFSETQ. Unmatched junction bases numbered 7, after V lost 4 bases and J lost 1 base. The CDR3 DNA reads TGCGCCAGCAGCCGGTCCGGGGGGGCATCCTACAATGAGCAGTTCTTC. Its translation: CASSRSGGASYNEQFF.

This chain uses TRBV6-5 with TRBJ2-7; D is perhaps TRBD1 (7 bases). The CDR3 runs 15 residues. V was shortened by 4 bases and J by 4 bases, with 17 bases between the two germline ends. Germline CDR1 MNHEY, CDR2 SVGAGI. As DNA, the CDR3 is TGTGCCAGCAGTTTCGACTGGACAGGACTATACGAGCAGTACTTC. Translated, it gives CASSFDWTGLYEQYF.

The genes are TRBV28 and TRBJ2-7, with 7 bases fitting TRBD2. The CDR3 has 15 residues. V was clipped by 6 bases and J by 2 bases; unmatched bases: 10. Germline-derived CDR1 and CDR2 are MDHEN and SYDVKM. CDR3 in DNA: TGTGCCAGCAGCATCGCGGCTAGCGGAACCTACGAGCAGTACTTC. This encodes CASSIAASGTYEQYF.

The genes are TRBV4-2 and TRBJ2-5; TRBD2 aligns across 7 bases. CDR3 length: 19 residues. With V trimmed by 4 bases and J by 4 bases, 21 bases remained unmatched. CDR1 and CDR2 (germline): LGHNA, YNFKEQ. The CDR3 spells CASSPRVTIRREGVETQYF. The CDR3 DNA sequence: TGTGCCAGCAGCCCCAGGGTGACTATTCGCAGGGAGGGTGTAGAGACCCAGTACTTC.

The CDR3 sequence: CASSQGLAGEQYF. CDR3 coding DNA: TGTGCCAGCAGCCAGGGACTAGCGGGGGAGCAGTACTTC. The chain couples TRBV4-2 to TRBJ2-7; 13 positions match TRBD2. The CDR3 runs 13 residues. Germline CDR1 reads LGHNA; CDR2 reads YNFKEQ. J was trimmed by 7 bases and V by 3 bases; bases with no gene match: 0.